This note documents a single TCR beta chain sequence. Its antigen is not known. A junction boundary mismatches the germline segment, possibly from a read error. These data are taken from a study of CD8+CD57+ T cells in acquired aplastic anemia. Study-level background: The DNA of sorted CD4+ and CD8+ cells averaged approximately 3.3 ug. Study-wide results and caveats: Patients and controls turned out to have around 29 CD8+ CDR3 sequences in common.

The length of the CDR3 is 13 residues. The germline V gene encodes CDR1 SGDLS and CDR2 YYNGEE. Selection for sequencing was limited to patients who had shown CD8+CD57+ cell expansion by flow cytometry. Severe acquired aplastic anemia affected all patients. There was no therapy given to any patient before the blood sampling took place. TCR beta VDJ and CDR3 profiles were obtained from a genomic DNA template. Each CDR3 protein is one row after TCRdb ran MiXCR on the reads. The profile shows approximately 250,000 distinct CDR3 sequences, 82% of them singletons. The origin of this receptor is a human donor with aplastic anemia. This chain connects TRBV9 to TRBJ2-1; TRBD2 is a possible D gene (6 bases). What was sequenced was sorted CD4+, CD8+, or CD8+CD57+ T cells (not recorded which) from PBMCs. The DNA for the CDR3 is TGTGCCAGCAGGGGAGGTTCGGGTGCTGAGCAGTTTTTC. This gives the protein CASRGGSGAEQFF.